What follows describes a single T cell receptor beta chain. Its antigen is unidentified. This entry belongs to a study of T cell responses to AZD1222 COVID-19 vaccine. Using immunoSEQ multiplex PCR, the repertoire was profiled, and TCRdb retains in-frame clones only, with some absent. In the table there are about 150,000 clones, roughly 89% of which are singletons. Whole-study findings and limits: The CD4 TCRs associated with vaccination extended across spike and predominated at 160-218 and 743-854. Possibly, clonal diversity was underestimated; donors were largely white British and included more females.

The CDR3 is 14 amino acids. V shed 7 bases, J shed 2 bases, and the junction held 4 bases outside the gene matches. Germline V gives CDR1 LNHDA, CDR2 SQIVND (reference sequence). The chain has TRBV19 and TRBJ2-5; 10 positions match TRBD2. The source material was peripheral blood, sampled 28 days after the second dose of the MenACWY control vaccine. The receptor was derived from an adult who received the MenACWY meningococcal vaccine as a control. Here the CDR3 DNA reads TGTGCCAGTACAACTAGCGGGATTCAAGAGACCCAGTACTTC. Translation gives CASTTSGIQETQYF.